Shown below are 32 T cell receptor beta chains from a single sample sequenced in a study of T cells expressing NK-cell markers. From its re-call of the 5' RACE reads, TCRdb lists each CDR3 protein once, without DNA. The sample has hundreds of thousands of distinct CDR3 sequences, and its top ten clones hold approximately 3.6%. Sequences were obtained from blood T cells: a sorted CD56 or NKG2C T cell subset, CD4+ or CD8+ T cells, or bulk PBMC T cells (not recorded which). The source of these receptors is a man aged 18 to 30 in good health.

The chain is built from TRBV4-3 and TRBJ2-7. The CDR3 totals 14 residues. Germline CDR1 LGHNA, CDR2 YSLEER. The CDR3: CASSQGVTSYEQYF.

The rearrangement links TRBV20-1 to TRBJ2-3; TCRdb's D gene call, TRBD2, goes unchecked for lack of DNA. The CDR3 runs 17 residues. Per germline, CDR1 DFQATT and CDR2 SNEGSKA (reference sequence). The CDR3 protein is CSARDQASGYLTDTQYF.

J is TRBJ2-2 and V is TRBV5-6; without DNA, the TCRdb call of TRBD1 cannot be checked. The germline CDR1 and CDR2 sequences are SGHDT and YYEEEE. The length of the CDR3 is 15 residues. CDR3 in amino acids: CASSFIARGPGELFF.

The chain carries TRBV6-5 and TRBJ2-3; the D call of TRBD1 rests on TCRdb alone, since no DNA is present to check it. CDR3 size: 16 residues. CDR1 MNHEY and CDR2 SVGAGI come from the germline V gene. The CDR3: CASSLLGQGASDTQYF.

This rearrangement joins TRBV29-1 to TRBJ2-1; the D call of TRBD2 rests on TCRdb alone, since no DNA is present to check it. From germline, CDR1 is SQVTM and CDR2 ANQGSEA. The CDR3 extends over 13 amino acids. The CDR3 sequence: CSVGGSLASEQFF.

CDR3 in amino acids: CAIAGVAASQETQYF. This rearrangement joins TRBV10-3 to TRBJ2-5; TCRdb reports TRBD2, a call that lacks DNA to check it against. From germline, CDR1 is ENHRY and CDR2 SYGVKD. The CDR3 contains 15 residues.

V gene TRBV7-3 combines with J gene TRBJ2-2; TCRdb's assignment of TRBD2 cannot be checked, as there is no DNA. Germline CDR1 SGHTA, CDR2 FQGTGA. The CDR3 runs 14 residues. The CDR3 reads CASSSGTRTGELFF.

The CDR3 sequence: CASSSLQNGELFF. V is TRBV11-2 and J is TRBJ2-2; checking the TCRdb D call of TRBD2 is not possible without DNA. This CDR3 is built from 13 residues. CDR1 is SGHAT and CDR2 is FQNNGV in the germline V gene.

The V and J genes are TRBV10-3 and TRBJ2-1. Germline assignment: CDR1 ENHRY and CDR2 SYGVKD. The CDR3 is 16 residues long. The CDR3: CAISDRSRRDNNEQFF.

This CDR3 is CSARPITSGRISYNEQFF. The chain uses TRBV20-1 and TRBJ2-1; TCRdb selects TRBD2, and the lack of DNA leaves this call unchecked. The CDR3 is 18 amino acids. The germline CDR1 and CDR2 sequences are DFQATT and SNEGSKA (reference sequence).

The V and J genes are TRBV4-1 and TRBJ1-1. CDR1 and CDR2 (germline): MGHRA, YSYEKL. The CDR3 covers 12 residues. CDR3 sequence: CASSRHQGEAFF.

The chain employs TRBV12-3 or TRBV12-4 and TRBJ1-1. The CDR3 sequence is 14 residues long. CDR3 in amino acids: CASDSGWENTEAFF.

The chain has TRBV5-1 and TRBJ2-3; as DNA is missing, the TRBD1 call by TCRdb cannot be tested. The CDR3 is made up of 13 amino acids. CDR1 is SGHRS, CDR2 YFSETQ, per germline. The chain's CDR3 is CASTTRGADTQYF.

The chain recombines TRBV12-3 or TRBV12-4 with TRBJ1-5. The CDR3 has 13 amino acids. Here the CDR3 reads CASSFPMPQPQHF.

The rearrangement joins TRBV7-3 to TRBJ2-1; TCRdb indicates TRBD2, and absent DNA this call remains unverified. The CDR3 extends over 15 amino acids. The germline gives CDR1 SGHTA, CDR2 FQGTGA. The CDR3 region is CASSLRPSGKHEQFF.

The CDR3 protein is CASSYSWRNRYNEQFF. The chain is built from TRBV6-5 and TRBJ2-1. Germline assignment: CDR1 MNHEY and CDR2 SVGAGI. This CDR3 has 16 amino acids.

This chain links TRBV29-1 with TRBJ2-1; the D call from TCRdb, TRBD2, cannot be confirmed without DNA. CDR1 and CDR2 from the germline V gene are SQVTM and ANQGSEA. CDR3 length: 12 amino acids. The CDR3 is CSVDALPGGLFF.

V usage is TRBV27 and J usage is TRBJ2-1. The CDR3 consists of 14 residues. The germline CDR1 and CDR2 sequences are MNHEY and SMNVEV (reference sequence). CDR3 sequence: CASSLSPTYNEQFF.

The V call is TRBV18, the J call TRBJ2-7; as DNA is missing, the TRBD1 call by TCRdb cannot be tested. This CDR3 has 13 residues. Germline V gene sequence: CDR1 KGHSH, CDR2 LQKENI. CDR3 sequence reads: CASRRDSSYEQYF.

This sequence joins TRBV2 and TRBJ2-7; TCRdb's D call, TRBD1, is unchecked because there is no DNA. The CDR3 length is 16 residues. Germline V gene sequence: CDR1 SNHLY, CDR2 FYNNEI. CDR3 loop: CASSESGWGTPYEQYF.

The V call is TRBV3-1, the J call TRBJ2-4; TCRdb lists TRBD1, though no DNA is available to test this call. This CDR3 comprises 21 residues. Germline CDR1 is LGHDT and CDR2 is YNNKEL (reference sequence). The CDR3 protein is CASSRRPGQGGGGKAKNIQYF.

The chain is built from TRBV3-1 and TRBJ1-2; TCRdb lists TRBD1, though no DNA is available to test this call. The CDR3 runs to 13 residues. Germline V CDR1 and CDR2: LGHDT, YNNKEL (reference sequence). The CDR3 sequence is CASSHLDSPLTHF. The full variable domain, in which reference TRBV3-1 and TRBJ1-2 provide the parts outside the CDR3, is DTAVSQTPKYLVTQMGNDKSIKCEQNLGHDTMYWYKQDSKKFLKIMFSYNNKELIINETVPNRFSPKSPDKAHLNLHINSLELGDSAVYFCASSHLDSPLTHFGSGTRLTVV.

CDR3 in amino acids: CASSYSLTQGEYGYTF. The genes are TRBV6-2 or TRBV6-3 and TRBJ1-2; TCRdb names TRBD1, which stays unverified in the absence of DNA. Germline CDR1 is MNHEY and CDR2 is SVGEGT. CDR3 length: 16 residues.

The chain uses TRBV11-3 and TRBJ2-5; TCRdb's assignment of TRBD2 cannot be checked, as there is no DNA. Germline loops: CDR1 SGHNT, CDR2 YENEEA. The CDR3 consists of 13 residues. This chain's CDR3 is CASTLGVQETQYF.

The chain links TRBV27 to TRBJ2-3; TCRdb lists TRBD1, though no DNA is available to test this call. This CDR3 spans 11 amino acids. CDR1 is MNHEY and CDR2 is SMNVEV in the germline V gene (reference sequence). The CDR3 region is CASRREDTQYF.

The chain carries TRBV6-2 or TRBV6-3 and TRBJ2-7. The CDR3 runs to 15 residues. The V gene's germline CDR1 is MNHEY and CDR2 SVGEGT. The CDR3 loop reads CASSSQAGWTYEQYF.

The V gene is TRBV6-2 or TRBV6-3, the J gene TRBJ1-4. The CDR3 spans 11 residues. Germline V CDR1 and CDR2: MNHEY, SVGEGT. The CDR3 here is CASSPSGKLFF.

V is TRBV29-1 and J is TRBJ2-4; with no DNA, the TCRdb D assignment of TRBD1 cannot be verified. The CDR3 length is 12 residues. Germline V gene sequence: CDR1 SQVTM, CDR2 ANQGSEA. This CDR3 is CSVESRGNIQYF.

The rearrangement links TRBV20-1 to TRBJ2-1. The CDR3 consists of 15 residues. CDR1 is DFQATT, CDR2 SNEGSKA, per germline (reference sequence). The CDR3 loop is CSALWTGGPDNEQFF.

This chain joins TRBV7-2 and TRBJ2-3; absent DNA, TCRdb's TRBD1 call cannot be checked. There are 15 residues in the CDR3. The germline V gene encodes CDR1 SGHTA and CDR2 FQGNSA. The CDR3 loop is CASSLDRGGTDTQYF. Drawing the rest from reference TRBV7-2 and TRBJ2-3, the complete variable domain is GAGVSQSPSNKVTEKGKDVELRCDPISGHTALYWYRQSLGQGLEFLIYFQGNSAPDKSGLPSDRFSAERTGGSVSTLTIQRTQQEDSAVYLCASSLDRGGTDTQYFGPGTRLTVL.

The rearrangement joins TRBV12-3 or TRBV12-4 to TRBJ2-1; the TRBD2 assignment by TCRdb is unverifiable without DNA. The CDR3 sequence is 17 residues long. The CDR3 here is CASSLRTSGISYNEQFF.

The J gene is TRBJ1-5, the V gene TRBV12-3 or TRBV12-4; TCRdb names TRBD1, which stays unverified in the absence of DNA. The CDR3 loop spans 12 amino acids. The chain's CDR3 is CASSRPTSPQHF.